This T cell receptor (beta chain) was found in a study of cytomegalovirus exposure and HLA in healthy donors. Study observations and caveats: As immune exposure information, only CMV serostatus was available. Association of around 17,000 TCR beta sequences with HLA alleles was found at 0.05 false discovery rate in a later analysis. A highly shared variant cluster was judged a likely technical artifact. The study labeled more than 150 TCR beta chains cytomegalovirus-associated.

As to this clone: The antigen is unknown.

The CDR3 sequence is 13 residues long. V was cut by 2 bases and J by 2 bases, with 7 bases left in between. Germline CDR1 reads SEHNR; CDR2 reads FQNEAQ (reference sequence). A multiplex PCR was run with 60 Vbeta primers and 13 Jbeta primers. Clones were read by immunoSEQ multiplex PCR, and TCRdb kept only the in-frame ones, dropping some. The top ten hold roughly a sixth of the sample, which has some 200,000 clones, approximately 80% seen once. Sequences were obtained from PBMCs. V is TRBV7-9 and J is TRBJ2-7, with a weak D call TRBD1 (6 bases). The clonotype was recovered from a man aged 35 to 55 in good health and CMV-seronegative. CDR3 in amino acids: CASSLPGAYEQYF. The CDR3, as DNA: TGTGCCAGCAGCTTACCAGGGGCCTACGAGCAGTACTTC. The full variable domain, with the rest looked up from reference TRBV7-9 and TRBJ2-7, is DTGVSQNPRHKITKRGQNVTFRCDPISEHNRLYWYRQTLGQGPEFLTYFQNEAQLEKSRLLSDRFSAERPKGSFSTLEIQRTEQGDSAMYLCASSLPGAYEQYFGPGTRLTVT.